This passage covers 30 T cell receptor beta chains from one sample sequenced in a study of identical twins (dated by TCRdb to about 2016). The library was generated by 5' RACE. Sequenced using an Illumina HiSeq 2000. TCRdb itself trimmed the public reads at Q25 with fastp, ran MiXCR and retained productive beta chains. Entries that share a CDR3 protein sequence are merged under the most common genes and DNA. This sample lists under 900,000 distinct CDR3 sequences; around a sixth were detected once. The top ten hold about an eighth of the sample. The data also belong to a second study, concerning T cells expressing NK-cell markers.

Material for sequencing was PBMCs. These receptors all come from a woman aged 18-29 years in good health.

The chain links TRBV11-2 to TRBJ2-7; weak D call: TRBD2 (7 bases). The ends were cut back, 0 bases at V and 4 bases at J, with 13 bases in the middle. CDR1 and CDR2 (germline): SGHAT, FQNNGV. The CDR3 is made up of 15 amino acids. CDR3 nucleotides: TGTGCCAGCAGCTTAGATCGGGGGGCGGCTTACGAGCAGTACTTC. It is translated as CASSLDRGAAYEQYF.

This clonotype turned up a few times. The CDR3, as DNA: TGTGCCAGCTCAGCGGACAGGTTTACCTACGAGCAGTACTTC. The encoded protein is CASSADRFTYEQYF. The J gene is TRBJ2-7, the V gene TRBV18; 7 bases map to TRBD1. The germline V gene encodes CDR1 KGHSH and CDR2 LQKENI. The CDR3 contains 14 residues. V shed 5 bases and J 2 bases; nucleotides not matched to a gene: 6.

The genes are TRBV19 and TRBJ2-7; TRBD1 agrees at 8 bases. Looked up from germline, CDR1 is LNHDA and CDR2 is SQIVND (reference sequence). Germline trimming cut 8 bases from V and 2 bases from J; bases unmatched to any gene: 8. There are 14 residues in the CDR3. The CDR3 loop reads CASRTGKPPYEQYF. The CDR3 nucleotides are TGTGCCAGTCGGACAGGGAAACCCCCCTACGAGCAGTACTTC.

V usage is TRBV6-5 and J usage is TRBJ1-1; TRBD1 agrees at 11 bases. Germline V CDR1 and CDR2: MNHEY, SVGAGI. V gave up 4 bases and J gave up 3 bases; unmatched junction bases: 4. The CDR3 is 15 amino acids. The CDR3 DNA reads TGTGCCAGCAGTTCCGCGGACAGGGGGCACACTGAAGCTTTCTTT. Translating it yields CASSSADRGHTEAFF.

The chain has TRBV6-1 and TRBJ2-5; D is unresolved. The CDR3 consists of 16 residues. V was shortened by 2 bases and J by 4 bases, with 17 bases between the two germline ends. Germline V lookup: CDR1 MNHNS, CDR2 SASEGT. The CDR3 spells CASSENGFSIGETQYF. DNA for the CDR3: TGTGCCAGCAGTGAAAACGGATTCTCAATCGGAGAGACCCAGTACTTC.

This clonotype showed up just a few times. The CDR3 nucleotides read TGTGCCAGCAGCTACGGCAGGGGAACCCAGCATTTT. Encoded protein: CASSYGRGTQHF. The chain uses TRBV13 and TRBJ1-5, with D perhaps matching TRBD1 (6 bases). Between the trimmed V and J ends, which lost 4 bases and 11 bases, there was a span of 12 bases. This CDR3 comprises 12 residues. Germline-derived CDR1 and CDR2 are PRHDT and FYEKMQ (reference sequence).

The chain employs TRBV15 and TRBJ2-1; D call uncertain. CDR1 and CDR2 from the germline V gene are LNHNV and YYDKDF (reference sequence). V was shortened by 1 base and J by 8 bases, with 3 bases between the two germline ends. This CDR3 is built from 11 residues. DNA of the CDR3: TGTGCCACCAGCAGAGGGGATGAGCAGTTCTTC. Encoded protein: CATSRGDEQFF.

This clonotype came up a few times. This chain joins TRBV12-3 or TRBV12-4 and TRBJ2-2; weak D call: TRBD1 (5 bases). V lost 6 bases and J lost 6, with 14 bases in between. The CDR3 runs 14 residues. The chain's CDR3 is CASRGQLAAGELFF. The CDR3 nucleotides are TGTGCCAGCAGGGGGCAATTGGCCGCCGGGGAGCTGTTTTTT.

The chain joins TRBV12-3 or TRBV12-4 to TRBJ2-4, with 11 bases fitting TRBD1. J was trimmed by 5 bases and V by 6 bases; bases with no gene match: 6. The CDR3 runs 15 residues. As DNA, the CDR3 is TGTGCCAGCAGACGGACAGGGGGCTTCCAAAACATTCAGTACTTC. Its translation is CASRRTGGFQNIQYF.

The rearrangement uses TRBV27 and TRBJ1-5; 7 nucleotides line up with TRBD1. V lost 3 bases, J lost 1 base, and 3 bases stayed unmatched. Per germline, CDR1 MNHEY and CDR2 SMNVEV (reference sequence). The CDR3 length is 15 residues. The CDR3 nucleotides read TGTGCCAGCAGTTTTAGGGGGCAGAGCAATCAGCCCCAGCATTTT. Its protein is CASSFRGQSNQPQHF.

The J gene is TRBJ2-3, the V gene TRBV20-1; D is perhaps TRBD2 (6 bases). V lost 0 bases and J 6 bases, leaving 13 bases between the germline ends. The V gene's germline CDR1 is DFQATT and CDR2 SNEGSKA (reference sequence). CDR3 length: 14 amino acids. The CDR3 region has the DNA TGCAGTGCTAGAGATCCGACCCGGGGGGATACGCAGTATTTT. It codes for CSARDPTRGDTQYF.

This chain uses TRBV18 with TRBJ1-6; D remains ambiguous. CDR3 length equals 15 residues. The germline CDR1 and CDR2 sequences are KGHSH and LQKENI. V was cut by 3 bases and J by 1 base, with 7 bases left in between. This CDR3 is CASSPMGSYNSPLHF. For the CDR3, the DNA is TGTGCCAGCTCACCGATGGGTTCCTATAATTCACCCCTCCACTTT.

This clonotype has just a few counts. The chain carries TRBV5-1 and TRBJ2-5, with D maybe TRBD2 (5 bases). The germline gives CDR1 SGHRS, CDR2 YFSETQ. This CDR3 comprises 16 residues. V was cut by 0 bases and J by 0 bases, with 12 bases left in between. As DNA, the CDR3 is TGCGCCAGCAGCTTGGGGACTCGTTCGTACCAAGAGACCCAGTACTTC. Protein: CASSLGTRSYQETQYF.

The chain carries TRBV5-1 and TRBJ1-2; TRBD1 matches at 8 bases. This CDR3 spans 14 amino acids. Per the germline V gene, CDR1 is SGHRS and CDR2 is YFSETQ. After removal of 5 bases from V and 8 bases from J, the junction contained 11 bases not matched to a gene. CDR3 sequence (DNA): TGCGCCAGCAGGTCGGTCACAGGGGGAAGAGGCTACACCTTC. Its translation is CASRSVTGGRGYTF.

This clonotype turned up a few times. The chain joins TRBV29-1 to TRBJ2-5; D not resolved. V gave up 0 bases and J gave up 4 bases, with 12 bases separating them. Per the germline V gene, CDR1 is SQVTM and CDR2 is ANQGSEA. The CDR3 is 14 amino acids. The CDR3: CSVEDLVYRETQYF. The DNA for the CDR3 is TGCAGCGTTGAAGATCTGGTATATCGAGAGACCCAGTACTTC.

The chain uses TRBV4-3 and TRBJ2-3; D remains ambiguous. Germline values: CDR1 LGHNA, CDR2 YSLEER. This CDR3 comprises 14 residues. V lost 3 bases and J 1 base, leaving 8 bases between the germline ends. The CDR3 DNA sequence: TGCGCCAGCAGCCATCGAGCGCGCACAGATACGCAGTATTTT. Translating it yields CASSHRARTDTQYF.

The sample holds a few counts of this clonotype. The chain combines TRBV20-1 with TRBJ2-2; the D gene is possibly TRBD2 (5 bases). The CDR3 is made up of 15 amino acids. The V gene lost 3 bases and the J gene lost 5 bases, with 16 bases spanning the gap. Germline CDR1 DFQATT, CDR2 SNEGSKA (reference sequence). CDR3 DNA sequence: TGCAGTGCTAGGCTAGCCTCTTTGGAAACCGGGGAGCTGTTTTTT. Encoded protein: CSARLASLETGELFF.

This clonotype was found a few times. The rearrangement joins TRBV5-6 to TRBJ2-3; D might be TRBD1 (7 bases). CDR3 length equals 14 residues. V shed 3 bases and J shed 5 bases, with 13 bases lying between them. From germline, CDR1 is SGHDT and CDR2 YYEEEE. CDR3 residues: CASSSGGPGDTQYF. In DNA, the CDR3 is TGTGCCAGCAGCTCAGGGGGGCCGGGAGATACGCAGTATTTT.

The chain recombines TRBV20-1 with TRBJ2-7, with D maybe TRBD1 (6 bases). V was trimmed by 3 bases and J by 0 bases, leaving 12 bases between them. Germline V gives CDR1 DFQATT, CDR2 SNEGSKA (reference sequence). The CDR3 covers 14 residues. The CDR3 spells CSASSQGSSYEQYF. The CDR3 DNA reads as TGCAGTGCTAGCTCCCAGGGGAGCTCCTACGAGCAGTACTTC.

The V gene is TRBV29-1, the J gene TRBJ2-1, with D possibly called TRBD1 or TRBD2 (5 bases each). Trimming stripped 7 bases from V and 1 base from J, with 14 bases between. Germline-derived CDR1 and CDR2 are SQVTM and ANQGSEA. The CDR3 consists of 14 residues. The CDR3 DNA sequence: TGCAGCGGGTCGCGTGGGGGATCCTACAATGAGCAGTTCTTC. Its translation is CSGSRGGSYNEQFF.

This sequence joins TRBV24-1 and TRBJ1-5; tentatively, D is TRBD1 (6 bases). Trimming cost V 4 bases and J 2 bases, with 11 bases left between them. CDR3 length: 15 residues. Germline V gene data show CDR1 as KGHDR and CDR2 as SFDVKD. The CDR3 is CATSDPRTGNQPQHF. CDR3 in DNA: TGTGCCACCAGTGACCCCAGGACAGGCAATCAGCCCCAGCATTTT.

This chain's CDR3 is CASSVATGFEQYF. DNA for the CDR3: TGTGCCAGCAGCGTAGCTACGGGGTTCGAGCAGTACTTC. The chain is built from TRBV9 and TRBJ2-7; D may be TRBD2 (5 bases). The germline CDR1 and CDR2 sequences are SGDLS and YYNGEE. The V gene lost 0 bases and the J gene lost 6 bases, with 10 bases spanning the gap. This CDR3 has 13 residues.

The chain links TRBV19 to TRBJ2-5; no clear D. V gave up 1 base and J gave up 1 base, with 10 bases separating them. Germline CDR1 is LNHDA and CDR2 is SQIVND (reference sequence). The CDR3 is made up of 15 amino acids. The CDR3 DNA reads as TGTGCCAGTAGTATAGGCCCCAGGATCCAAGAGACCCAGTACTTC. Protein product: CASSIGPRIQETQYF.

This clonotype was counted between two and nine times. This chain links TRBV20-1 with TRBJ2-5; D remains unclear. Germline V gene data show CDR1 as DFQATT and CDR2 as SNEGSKA (reference sequence). The germline V and J ends were trimmed by 1 base and 3 bases, with 6 bases remaining between them. This CDR3 comprises 12 residues. This CDR3 reads CSARVPKETQYF. CDR3 coding DNA: TGCAGTGCTAGAGTCCCCAAAGAGACCCAGTACTTC.

This chain connects TRBV10-3 to TRBJ2-5, with D maybe TRBD2 (5 bases). The CDR3 consists of 12 residues. V lost 9 bases, J lost 8 bases, and 16 bases lay in between. Germline CDR1 and CDR2: ENHRY and SYGVKD. CDR3 in amino acids: CAIATTAITQYF. CDR3 in DNA: TGTGCCATTGCGACTACCGCGATAACCCAGTACTTC.

The chain has TRBV4-1 and TRBJ2-7; TRBD2 agrees at 9 bases. Germline values: CDR1 MGHRA, CDR2 YSYEKL. V shed 0 bases and J 5 bases; nucleotides not matched to a gene: 8. CDR3 length: 16 amino acids. The CDR3 DNA is TGCGCCAGCAGCCAAGACCCTGGGACTAGCACTAACGAGCAGTACTTC. The encoded protein is CASSQDPGTSTNEQYF.

This chain connects TRBV30 to TRBJ1-1; no clear D. The V gene lost 4 bases and the J gene lost 10 bases, with 22 bases spanning the gap. The V gene's germline CDR1 is GTSNPN and CDR2 SVGIG (reference sequence). The CDR3 has 14 amino acids. CDR3 amino acids: CAWNSGRTIRGAFF. The CDR3 region has the DNA TGTGCCTGGAATTCCGGGAGAACCATTCGGGGAGCTTTCTTT.

A few counts support this clonotype. The V call is TRBV29-1, the J call TRBJ2-1, with 8 bases fitting TRBD2. Germline trimming cut 0 bases from V and 4 bases from J; bases unmatched to any gene: 11. Germline lookup yields CDR1 SQVTM and CDR2 ANQGSEA. This CDR3 comprises 17 residues. The CDR3 is CSVEDPSAAGVYNEQFF. The CDR3, as DNA: TGCAGCGTTGAAGATCCTTCTGCAGCGGGAGTATACAATGAGCAGTTCTTC.

Notes on this clonotype: A much larger clonotype is one base distant, so this may be a read error. V usage is TRBV7-9 and J usage is TRBJ1-1; D not resolved. V lost 8 bases, J lost 10 bases, and 14 bases lay in between. The CDR3 length is 11 residues. CDR1 and CDR2 (germline): SEHNR, FQNEAQ (reference sequence). The CDR3 nucleotides read TGTGCCAGCCTTACAGTCGGTGGAGCTTTCTTT. Translation: CASLTVGGAFF.

The chain joins TRBV7-9 to TRBJ2-5; perhaps TRBD2 as D (5 bases). From germline, CDR1 is SEHNR and CDR2 FQNEAQ (reference sequence). Trimming removed 5 bases at V and 5 bases at J, with 18 bases between. The CDR3 loop spans 15 amino acids. As DNA, the CDR3 is TGTGCCAGCAGCGATACTAGTACTAGTAGGGAGACCCAGTACTTC. Its protein is CASSDTSTSRETQYF.